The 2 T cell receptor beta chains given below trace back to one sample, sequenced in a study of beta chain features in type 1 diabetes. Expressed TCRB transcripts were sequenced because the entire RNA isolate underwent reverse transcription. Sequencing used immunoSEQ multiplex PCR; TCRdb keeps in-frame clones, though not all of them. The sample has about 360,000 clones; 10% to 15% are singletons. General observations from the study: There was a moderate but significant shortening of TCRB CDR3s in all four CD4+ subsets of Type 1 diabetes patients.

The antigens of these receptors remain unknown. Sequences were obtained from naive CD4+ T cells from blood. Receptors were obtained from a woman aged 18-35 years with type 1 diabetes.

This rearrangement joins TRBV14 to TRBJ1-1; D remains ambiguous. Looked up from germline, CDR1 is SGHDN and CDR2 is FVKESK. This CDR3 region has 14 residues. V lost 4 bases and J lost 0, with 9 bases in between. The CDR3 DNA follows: TGTGCCAGCAGCCCCCCCGGAGTGAACACTGAAGCTTTCTTT. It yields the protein CASSPPGVNTEAFF.

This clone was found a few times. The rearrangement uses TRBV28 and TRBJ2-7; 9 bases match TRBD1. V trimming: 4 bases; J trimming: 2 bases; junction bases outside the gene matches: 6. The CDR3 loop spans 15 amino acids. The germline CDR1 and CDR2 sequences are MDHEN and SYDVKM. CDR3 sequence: CASSSPRDRAYEQYF. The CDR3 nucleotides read TGTGCCAGCAGTTCTCCCCGGGACAGGGCCTACGAGCAGTACTTC.